A selection of T cell receptor beta chains follows, all from one sample in a study of identical twins. TCRdb re-called the 5' RACE reads through MiXCR, storing one row per CDR3 protein. This repertoire shows approximately 210,000 distinct CDR3 sequences, about 6.7% found once; its top ten account for about 14%. These data are also associated with another study on T cells expressing NK-cell markers.

Sample: CD8+ T cells sorted from blood. The source of these receptors is a woman aged 18-30 years in good health. CDR3s include the opening cysteine and the closing phenylalanine or tryptophan. D genes are given only for firm matches. Rows give clone size only sometimes, using once, few, many, or a class for an expanded clone.

D: -; J: TRBJ2-7; V: TRBV2; size: many; DNA: TGTGCCAGTTGCGGAGAGGGGGATGCTTTATTCCGGCAGTACTTC; CDR3: CASCGEGDALFRQYF
D: -; J: TRBJ1-5; V: TRBV20-1; size: -; DNA: TGCAGTGCTAGTTCGGGGGAAGCCCAGCATTTT; CDR3: CSASSGEAQHF
D: TRBD1; J: TRBJ2-7; V: TRBV20-1; size: many; DNA: TGCAGTGCCTTCACAGGACAGGTCTACGAGCAGTACTTC; CDR3: CSAFTGQVYEQYF
D: TRBD2; J: TRBJ2-7; V: TRBV20-1; size: few; DNA: TGCAGTGCTAGAGATCGACTAGCGGGAAACTACGAGCAGTACTTC; CDR3: CSARDRLAGNYEQYF
D: -; J: TRBJ1-5; V: TRBV12-5; size: many; DNA: TGTGCTAGTGTCGACGACTACCAGAATCAGCCCCAGCATTTT; CDR3: CASVDDYQNQPQHF
D: -; J: TRBJ2-2; V: TRBV2; size: many; DNA: TGTGCCAGCAATCCGGGGTCGGCGGGGAACTCCGGGGAGCTGTTTTTT; CDR3: CASNPGSAGNSGELFF
D: -; J: TRBJ1-1; V: TRBV5-1; size: many; DNA: TGCGCCAGCAGCTTTTTCGCCCAGCCCAACACTGAAGCTTTCTTT; CDR3: CASSFFAQPNTEAFF
D: -; J: TRBJ2-3; V: TRBV7-6; size: few; DNA: TGTGCCAGCAGCTATAGCGTAAGCGTCCGCACAGATACGCAGTATTTT; CDR3: CASSYSVSVRTDTQYF
D: -; J: TRBJ2-7; V: TRBV20-1; size: -; DNA: TGCAGTGCCGACTCCGAGCCCTCCTACGAGCAGTACTTC; CDR3: CSADSEPSYEQYF
D: TRBD1; J: TRBJ1-1; V: TRBV6-1; size: many; DNA: TGTGCCAGCAGTGGTGGACAGGGGCCTTGGGGCACTGAAGCTTTCTTT; CDR3: CASSGGQGPWGTEAFF
D: -; J: TRBJ2-7; V: TRBV2; size: -; DNA: TGTGCCAGCAGTGAGACAGGTCCCTACGAGCAGTACTTC; CDR3: CASSETGPYEQYF
D: -; J: TRBJ1-2; V: TRBV20-1; size: -; DNA: TGCAGTGCGACCCCGTCAGCTTACGCTTCGGGGCGGAGCGACACCTTC; CDR3: CSATPSAYASGRSDTF
D: TRBD1; J: TRBJ2-7; V: TRBV5-4; size: -; DNA: TGTGCCAGCAGCCACGACAGGGTGTTCGAGCAGTACTTC; CDR3: CASSHDRVFEQYF
D: -; J: TRBJ2-1; V: TRBV3-1; size: many; DNA: TGTGCCAGCAGCCCAAACTTCCCAGCGGGTGGCGAGTTCTTC; CDR3: CASSPNFPAGGEFF
D: -; J: TRBJ2-7; V: TRBV6-1; size: many; DNA: TGTGCCAGCAGTGAGGACAGCCACTACGAGCAGTACTTC; CDR3: CASSEDSHYEQYF
D: -; J: TRBJ2-7; V: TRBV19; size: -; DNA: TGTGCCAGTAGTACTGCCTTGCCTTTCTCCTACGAGCAGTACTTC; CDR3: CASSTALPFSYEQYF
D: TRBD2; J: TRBJ2-1; V: TRBV5-1; size: many; DNA: TGCGCCAGCAGCTTGGCCGGGAGGGATGAGCAGTTCTTC; CDR3: CASSLAGRDEQFF
D: -; J: TRBJ1-4; V: TRBV25-1; size: -; DNA: TGTGCCAGCAGTGACCGGGCAGGGAGGAAACTGTTTTTT; CDR3: CASSDRAGRKLFF
D: TRBD1; J: TRBJ2-1; V: TRBV24-1; size: -; DNA: TGTGCCACCAGTGATTCCCGTCGACAGGGGGCCTACAATGAGCAGTTCTTC; CDR3: CATSDSRRQGAYNEQFF
D: -; J: TRBJ2-1; V: TRBV2; size: -; DNA: TGTGCCTGCAGTCCCACCGCGGTCGGGGGACCCGACTGGGATGAGCAGTTCTTC; CDR3: CACSPTAVGGPDWDEQFF
D: TRBD1; J: TRBJ2-5; V: TRBV27; size: -; DNA: TGTGCCAGCAGTTTATGGGGACAGCCCCAAGAGACCCAGTACTTC; CDR3: CASSLWGQPQETQYF
D: -; J: TRBJ2-3; V: TRBV6-5; size: many; DNA: TGTGCCAGCAGTCTACGCCTTTCGGGAGATACGCAGTATTTT; CDR3: CASSLRLSGDTQYF
D: -; J: TRBJ1-5; V: TRBV12-3/TRBV12-4; size: many; DNA: TGTGCCAGCAGTTTATGGGACAGCAATCAGCCCCAGCATTTT; CDR3: CASSLWDSNQPQHF
D: -; J: TRBJ2-7; V: TRBV6-1; size: many; DNA: TGTGCCAGCAAGCCGACGGACAGCTCCACCTACGAGCAGTACTTC; CDR3: CASKPTDSSTYEQYF
D: -; J: TRBJ2-3; V: TRBV7-9; size: -; DNA: TGTGCCAGCAGCTTCGTCGACTCGGGGACAGATACGCAGTATTTT; CDR3: CASSFVDSGTDTQYF
D: TRBD1; J: TRBJ2-7; V: TRBV6-1; size: many; DNA: TGTGCCAGCAGTCTTGGACAGGTATCCTACGAGCAGTACTTC; CDR3: CASSLGQVSYEQYF
D: -; J: TRBJ2-5; V: TRBV30; size: -; DNA: TGTGCCTGGAGTGTAGAAGTCCTACAAGAGACCCAGTACTTC; CDR3: CAWSVEVLQETQYF
D: -; J: TRBJ2-1; V: TRBV29-1; size: -; DNA: TGCAGCGTTGATGAGGGAATAGCGGTAGGTAGTGAGCAGTTCTTC; CDR3: CSVDEGIAVGSEQFF
D: TRBD2; J: TRBJ2-1; V: TRBV6-1; size: few; DNA: TGTGCCAGCACAGCCACCAGGGCGGGAGGGCCTGGGAGCGAGCAGTTCTTC; CDR3: CASTATRAGGPGSEQFF
D: -; J: TRBJ2-3; V: TRBV7-8; size: many; DNA: TGTGCCAGCAGCCCGGGGAGCACAGATACGCAGTATTTT; CDR3: CASSPGSTDTQYF
D: -; J: TRBJ2-1; V: TRBV9; size: -; DNA: TGTGCCAGCAGCGTAGGAGGGAAGGGGTACAATGAGCAGTTCTTC; CDR3: CASSVGGKGYNEQFF
D: -; J: TRBJ2-1; V: TRBV5-1; size: many; DNA: TGCGCCAGCAGCGAGACAGCTTACAATGAGCAGTTCTTC; CDR3: CASSETAYNEQFF
D: -; J: TRBJ2-7; V: TRBV29-1; size: -; DNA: TGCAGCGTTGTGTATTTTGGCAACGAGCAGTACTTC; CDR3: CSVVYFGNEQYF
D: TRBD2; J: TRBJ2-1; V: TRBV20-1; size: many; DNA: TGCAGTGCTAGAGAACTAGCGGGAGCAAACAATGAGCAGTTCTTC; CDR3: CSARELAGANNEQFF
D: -; J: TRBJ1-2; V: TRBV12-3/TRBV12-4; size: many; DNA: TGTGCCAGCAGCCTCAGGGCCCCTTACGGCTACACCTTC; CDR3: CASSLRAPYGYTF
D: -; J: TRBJ2-1; V: TRBV21-1; size: -; DNA: TGTGCCAGCAGCAAATGGAGCCTCTCCAGCGGGGTCGACAATGAGCAGTTCTTC; CDR3: CASSKWSLSSGVDNEQFF
D: -; J: TRBJ2-4; V: TRBV29-1; size: few; DNA: TGCAGCGTTCTCCATAGGGGGGGCCTAGCCAAAAACATTCAGTACTTC; CDR3: CSVLHRGGLAKNIQYF
D: -; J: TRBJ2-1; V: TRBV5-6; size: -; DNA: TGTGCCAGCCGAGAAGGAATACCCTCCTACAATGAGCAGTTCTTC; CDR3: CASREGIPSYNEQFF
D: -; J: TRBJ1-2; V: TRBV9; size: few; DNA: TGTGCCAGCAGCGCTAGGGTCAGCTATGGCTACACCTTC; CDR3: CASSARVSYGYTF
D: TRBD2; J: TRBJ2-3; V: TRBV11-2; size: many; DNA: TGTGCCAGCAGCCTTAGACGTAATAGCGGGGGGAGCACAGATACGCAGTATTTT; CDR3: CASSLRRNSGGSTDTQYF
D: -; J: TRBJ2-3; V: TRBV6-2/TRBV6-3; size: -; DNA: TGTGCCAGCAGTTGGTCGGGGAGTAGCACAGATACGCAGTATTTT; CDR3: CASSWSGSSTDTQYF
D: -; J: TRBJ1-1; V: TRBV7-9; size: -; DNA: TGTGCCAGCAGCTTAGGAGGGACCTTCACTGAAGCTTTCTTT; CDR3: CASSLGGTFTEAFF
D: TRBD2; J: TRBJ2-1; V: TRBV24-1; size: many; DNA: TGTGCCACCAGCGGTCTAGCGGGGGGCCCAAATGAGCAGTTCTTC; CDR3: CATSGLAGGPNEQFF
D: -; J: TRBJ2-1; V: TRBV4-1; size: few; DNA: TGCGCCAGCAGCCGCCCGCGGGCTCTCTTTCACTACAATGAGCAGTTCTTC; CDR3: CASSRPRALFHYNEQFF
D: -; J: TRBJ2-1; V: TRBV7-6; size: few; DNA: TGTGCCAGCAGCAGCCGGGACGCCAACAATGAGCAGTTCTTC; CDR3: CASSSRDANNEQFF
D: -; J: TRBJ2-5; V: TRBV6-1; size: -; DNA: TGTGCCAGCAGTCTATCCGGGTCCCACAGCCGGGAGACCCAGTACTTC; CDR3: CASSLSGSHSRETQYF